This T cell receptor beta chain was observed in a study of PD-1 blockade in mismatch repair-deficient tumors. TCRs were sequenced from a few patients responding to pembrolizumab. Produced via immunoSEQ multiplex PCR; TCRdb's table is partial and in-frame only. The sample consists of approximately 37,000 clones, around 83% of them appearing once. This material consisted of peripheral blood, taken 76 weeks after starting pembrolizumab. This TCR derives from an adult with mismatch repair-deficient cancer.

The CDR3 nucleotides are TGTGCCAGCAGCACTTCAGGGGTCACTGAAGCTTTCTTT. This codes for CASSTSGVTEAFF. The J gene is TRBJ1-1, the V gene TRBV7-8; D perhaps matches TRBD1 (6 bases). V shed 5 bases and J shed 4 bases, with 11 bases lying between them. In germline, CDR1 is SGHVS, CDR2 FQNEAQ. The CDR3 totals 13 residues.